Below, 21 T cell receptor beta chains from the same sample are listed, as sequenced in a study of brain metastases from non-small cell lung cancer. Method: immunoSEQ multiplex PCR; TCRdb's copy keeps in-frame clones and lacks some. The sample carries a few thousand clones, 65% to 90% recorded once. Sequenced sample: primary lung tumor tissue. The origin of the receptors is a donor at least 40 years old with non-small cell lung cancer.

CDR3 in amino acids: CASSYSGHLPEPLHF. For the CDR3, the DNA is TGTGCCAGCAGTTACTCTGGACATCTTCCGGAACCCCTCCACTTT. This chain uses TRBV6-5 with TRBJ1-6; possibly TRBD1 for D (5 bases). Per germline, CDR1 MNHEY and CDR2 SVGAGI. Trimming took 0 bases from V and 12 from J, leaving 15 bases between them. The CDR3 length is 15 residues.

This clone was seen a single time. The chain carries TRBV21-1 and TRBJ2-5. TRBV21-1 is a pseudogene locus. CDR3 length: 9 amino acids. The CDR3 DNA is TGTGCCAGCAGCAAAGGTGAGTACTTC. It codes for CASSKGEYF.

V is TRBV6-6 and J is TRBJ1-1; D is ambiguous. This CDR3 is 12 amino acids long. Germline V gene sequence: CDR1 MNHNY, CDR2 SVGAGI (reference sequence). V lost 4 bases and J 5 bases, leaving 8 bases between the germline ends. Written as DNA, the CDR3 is TGTGCCAGCAGTTTATCCGGGACTGAAGCTTTCTTT. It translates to CASSLSGTEAFF.

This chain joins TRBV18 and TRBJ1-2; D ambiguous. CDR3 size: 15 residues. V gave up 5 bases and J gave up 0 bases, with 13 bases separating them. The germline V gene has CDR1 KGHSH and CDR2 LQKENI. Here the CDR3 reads CASSRSTGPNYGYTF. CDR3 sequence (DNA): TGTGCCAGCTCAAGGAGTACCGGACCTAACTATGGCTACACCTTC.

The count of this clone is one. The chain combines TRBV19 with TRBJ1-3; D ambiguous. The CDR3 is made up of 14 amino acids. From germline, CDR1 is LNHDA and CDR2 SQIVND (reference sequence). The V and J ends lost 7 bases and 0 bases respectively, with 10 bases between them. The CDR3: CASTSLSSGNTIYF. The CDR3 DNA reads TGTGCCAGTACCTCCTTGTCCTCTGGAAACACCATATATTTT.

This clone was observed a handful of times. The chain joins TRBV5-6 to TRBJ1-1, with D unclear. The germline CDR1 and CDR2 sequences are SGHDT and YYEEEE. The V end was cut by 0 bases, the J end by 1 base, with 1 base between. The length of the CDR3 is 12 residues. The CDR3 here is CASSLANTEAFF. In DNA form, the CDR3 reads TGTGCCAGCAGCTTGGCGAACACTGAAGCTTTCTTT. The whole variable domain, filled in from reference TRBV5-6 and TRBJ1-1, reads DAGVTQSPTHLIKTRGQQVTLRCSPKSGHDTVSWYQQALGQGPQFIFQYYEEEERQRGNFPDRFSGHQFPNYSSELNVNALLLGDSALYLCASSLANTEAFFGQGTRLTVV.

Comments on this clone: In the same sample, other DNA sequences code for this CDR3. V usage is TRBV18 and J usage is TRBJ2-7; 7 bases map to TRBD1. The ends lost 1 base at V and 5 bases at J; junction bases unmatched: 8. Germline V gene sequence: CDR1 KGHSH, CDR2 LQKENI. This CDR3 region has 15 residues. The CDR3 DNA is TGTGCCAGCTCACCACTCGGCAGGGGGAACGACGAGCAGTACTTC. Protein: CASSPLGRGNDEQYF.

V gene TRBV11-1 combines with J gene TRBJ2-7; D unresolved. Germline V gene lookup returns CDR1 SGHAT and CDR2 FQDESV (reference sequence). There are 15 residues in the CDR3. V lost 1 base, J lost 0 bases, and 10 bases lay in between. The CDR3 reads CASSLVTGTSYEQYF. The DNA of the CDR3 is TGTGCCAGCAGCTTAGTAACGGGTACCTCCTACGAGCAGTACTTC.

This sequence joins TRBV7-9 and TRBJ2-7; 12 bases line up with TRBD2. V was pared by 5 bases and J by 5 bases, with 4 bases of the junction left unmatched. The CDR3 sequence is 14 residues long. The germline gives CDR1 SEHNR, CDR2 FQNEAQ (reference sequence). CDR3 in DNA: TGTGCCAGCAGCCAGGGGACTAGCGGGCACGAGCAGTACTTC. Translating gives CASSQGTSGHEQYF.

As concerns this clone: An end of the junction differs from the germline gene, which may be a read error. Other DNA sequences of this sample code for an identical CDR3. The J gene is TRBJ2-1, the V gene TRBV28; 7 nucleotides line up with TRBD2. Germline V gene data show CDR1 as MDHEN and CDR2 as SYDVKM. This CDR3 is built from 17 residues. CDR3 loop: CASSLSGGRRSYNEQFF. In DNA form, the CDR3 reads TGTGCCAGCAGTTTATCCGGCGGGAGAAGGTCCTATAATGAGCAGTTCTTC.

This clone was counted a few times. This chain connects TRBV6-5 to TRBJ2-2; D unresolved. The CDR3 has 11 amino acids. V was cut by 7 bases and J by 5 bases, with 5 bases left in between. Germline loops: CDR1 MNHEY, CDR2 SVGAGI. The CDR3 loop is CASIGTGELFF. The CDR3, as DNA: TGTGCCAGCATAGGGACCGGGGAGCTGTTTTTT.

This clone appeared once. CDR3: CASSIETSGNSEQFF. CDR3 coding DNA: TGTGCCAGTAGTATAGAGACTAGCGGGAACAGTGAGCAGTTCTTC. This sequence joins TRBV19 and TRBJ2-1, with 11 positions matching TRBD2. V trimming: 0 bases; J trimming: 9 bases; junction bases outside the gene matches: 4. Germline V lookup: CDR1 LNHDA, CDR2 SQIVND (reference sequence). This CDR3 is 15 amino acids long.

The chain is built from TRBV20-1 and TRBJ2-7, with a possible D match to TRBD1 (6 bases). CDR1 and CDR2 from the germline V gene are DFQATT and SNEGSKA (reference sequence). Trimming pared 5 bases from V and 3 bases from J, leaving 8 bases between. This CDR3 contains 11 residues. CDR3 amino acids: CSARQDYEQYF. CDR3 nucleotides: TGCAGTGCTCGACAGGACTACGAGCAGTACTTC.

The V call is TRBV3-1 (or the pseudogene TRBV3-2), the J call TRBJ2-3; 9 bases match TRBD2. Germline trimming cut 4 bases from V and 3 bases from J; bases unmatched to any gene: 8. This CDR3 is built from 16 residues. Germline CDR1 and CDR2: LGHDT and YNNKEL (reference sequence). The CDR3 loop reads CASSLPSREGTDTQYF. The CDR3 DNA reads TGTGCCAGCAGCCTCCCCTCGCGGGAGGGAACAGATACGCAGTATTTT.

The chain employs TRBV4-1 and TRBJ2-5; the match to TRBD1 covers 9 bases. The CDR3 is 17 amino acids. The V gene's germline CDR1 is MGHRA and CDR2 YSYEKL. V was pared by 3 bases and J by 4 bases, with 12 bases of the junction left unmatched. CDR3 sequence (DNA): TGCGCCAGCAGCCAGTTAACGACAGGGGGAGCGAGAGAGACCCAGTACTTC. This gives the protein CASSQLTTGGARETQYF.

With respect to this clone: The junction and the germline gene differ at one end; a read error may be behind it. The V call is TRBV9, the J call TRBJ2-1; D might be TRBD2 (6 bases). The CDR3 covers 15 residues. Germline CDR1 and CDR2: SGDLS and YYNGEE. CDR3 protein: CASSAFGALASEQFF. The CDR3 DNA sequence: TGTGCTAGCAGCGCCTTCGGGGCACTAGCCTCTGAGCAGTTCTTC. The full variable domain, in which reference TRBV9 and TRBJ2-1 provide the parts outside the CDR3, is DSGVTQTPKHLITATGQRVTLRCSPRSGDLSVYWYQQSLDQGLQFLIQYYNGEERAKGNILERFSAQQFPDLHSELNLSSLELGDSALYFCASSAFGALASEQFFGPGTRLTVL.

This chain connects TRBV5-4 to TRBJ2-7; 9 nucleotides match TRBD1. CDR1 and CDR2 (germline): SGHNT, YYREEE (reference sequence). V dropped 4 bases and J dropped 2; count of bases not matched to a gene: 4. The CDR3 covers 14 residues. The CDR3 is CASSRTGGAYEQYF. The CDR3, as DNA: TGTGCCAGCAGCCGAACAGGGGGCGCCTACGAGCAGTACTTC.

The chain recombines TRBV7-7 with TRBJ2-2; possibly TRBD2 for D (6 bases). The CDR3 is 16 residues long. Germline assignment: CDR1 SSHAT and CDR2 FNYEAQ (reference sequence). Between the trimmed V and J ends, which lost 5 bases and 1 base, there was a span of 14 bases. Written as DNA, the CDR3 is TGTGCCAGCAGCCGTCTCAGCGGGCAGAACACCGGGGAGCTGTTTTTT. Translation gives CASSRLSGQNTGELFF.

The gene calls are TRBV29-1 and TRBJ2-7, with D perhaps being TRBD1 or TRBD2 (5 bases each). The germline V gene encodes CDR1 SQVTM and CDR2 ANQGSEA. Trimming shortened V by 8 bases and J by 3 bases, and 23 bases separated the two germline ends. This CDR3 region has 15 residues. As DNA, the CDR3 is TGCAGCATGCCATCCGGGGCCTCAGGGAACTACGAGCAGTACTTC. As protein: CSMPSGASGNYEQYF.

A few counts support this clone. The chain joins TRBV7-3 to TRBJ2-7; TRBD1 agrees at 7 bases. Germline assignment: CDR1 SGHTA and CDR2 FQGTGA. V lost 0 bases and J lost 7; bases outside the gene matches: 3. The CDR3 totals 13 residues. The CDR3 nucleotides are TGTGCCAGCAGCTTAACGTTACAGGGGGAGCAGTACTTC. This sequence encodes CASSLTLQGEQYF.

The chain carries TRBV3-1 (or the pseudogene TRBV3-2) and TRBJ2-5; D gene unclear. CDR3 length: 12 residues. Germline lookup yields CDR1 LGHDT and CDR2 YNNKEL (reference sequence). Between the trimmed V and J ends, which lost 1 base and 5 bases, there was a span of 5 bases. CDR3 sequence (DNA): TGTGCCAGCAGCCAAGGGCGGGAGACCCAGTACTTC. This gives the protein CASSQGRETQYF.